This T cell receptor beta chain was documented in a study of tumor-infiltrating lymphocytes in primary liver carcinoma. The wider study: Patients underwent surgical resection for primary liver carcinoma. About 3.65 to 7.13 million productive TCRbeta reads were obtained from the samples, with similar numbers across tissue types. The study, taken as a whole, reports: Tumor-adjacent and tumor-blood pairs displayed less overlap than did pairs of tumor regions.

The CDR3 runs 15 residues. The J segment lost 4 bases and the V segment lost 7 bases, leaving 8 bases of the junction unmatched. CDR1 MNHEY and CDR2 SVGEGT come from the germline V gene. Unsorted whole blood yielded blood RNA, and germline DNA was extracted as well. Starting from roughly 0.5 ug of total RNA, TCR beta cDNA was produced with a primer in the constant region. Slightly modified ARM-PCR served as the procedure for the TCR beta libraries. These libraries came from three rounds of nested multiplex PCR. Both of the initial two PCR rounds ran for approximately 11 cycles and employed TRBV1-TRBV30 forward primers alongside a C-beta reverse primer. TCRdb analysed the multiplex PCR reads with MiXCR anew, one entry per CDR3 protein. The sample gives approximately 330,000 distinct CDR3 sequences, almost 65% of which show up once; about 6% is in the top ten. A note on this clonotype: Its antigen is unknown. Since a much larger clone is just one base distant, this may be a read error.

This chain connects TRBV6-2 or TRBV6-3 to TRBJ2-1, with 9 positions matching TRBD2. Specimen: peripheral blood. The receptor comes from a man aged 35 to 55 with primary liver carcinoma and hepatitis B virus infection. CDR3 region: CASKNSGSVYNEQFF. Here the CDR3 DNA reads TGTGCCAGCAAAAATAGCGGGAGCGTGTACAATGAGCAGTTCTTC.